The 4 T cell receptor beta chains below all came from one sample that was sequenced in a study of cytomegalovirus exposure and HLA in healthy donors. Amplification used 60 Vbeta primers and 13 Jbeta primers. The repertoire was sequenced with immunoSEQ multiplex PCR; TCRdb's copy has only in-frame clones and lacks some. The sample has approximately 38,000 clones. Sequenced input: PBMCs. Receptors originate from a man in his forties or fifties in good health and CMV-seropositive.

V is TRBV29-1 and J is TRBJ2-7; D might be TRBD2 (6 bases). The CDR3 is made up of 12 amino acids. V lost 7 bases, J lost 3 bases, and 13 bases lay in between. Per germline, CDR1 SQVTM and CDR2 ANQGSEA. CDR3 protein: CSASGLYYEQYF. CDR3 coding DNA: TGCAGCGCCTCGGGACTGTACTACGAGCAGTACTTC.

The chain is built from TRBV6-1 and TRBJ1-1; D is uncertain. CDR1 and CDR2 (germline): MNHNS, SASEGT. V lost 3 bases and J lost 1, with 9 bases in between. CDR3 size: 14 residues. CDR3 bases: TGTGCCAGCAGTGAGGTGGCAAGGAACACTGAAGCTTTCTTT. This translates into CASSEVARNTEAFF.

The chain uses TRBV6-1 and TRBJ1-5; D uncertain. Trimming cost V 4 bases and J 2 bases, with 9 bases left between them. The CDR3 runs 14 residues. Germline V lookup: CDR1 MNHNS, CDR2 SASEGT. CDR3 DNA: TGTGCCAGCAGTGGGGAGGGTGGCAATCAGCCCCAGCATTTT. Translated, it gives CASSGEGGNQPQHF.

V usage is TRBV18 and J usage is TRBJ2-3; the match to TRBD2 covers 9 bases. The CDR3 sequence is 17 residues long. Per germline, CDR1 KGHSH and CDR2 LQKENI. J gave up 1 base and V 2 bases, and 7 bases lay outside the gene matches. The CDR3 protein is CASSPGGGRAGTDTQYF. The CDR3 nucleotides are TGTGCCAGCTCACCAGGAGGCGGGAGGGCCGGCACAGATACGCAGTATTTT. Based on the CDR3 plus reference TRBV18 and TRBJ2-3, the full variable domain is NAGVMQNPRHLVRRRGQEARLRCSPMKGHSHVYWYRQLPEEGLKFMVYLQKENIIDESGMPKERFSAEFPKEGPSILRIQQVVRGDSAAYFCASSPGGGRAGTDTQYFGPGTRLTVL.